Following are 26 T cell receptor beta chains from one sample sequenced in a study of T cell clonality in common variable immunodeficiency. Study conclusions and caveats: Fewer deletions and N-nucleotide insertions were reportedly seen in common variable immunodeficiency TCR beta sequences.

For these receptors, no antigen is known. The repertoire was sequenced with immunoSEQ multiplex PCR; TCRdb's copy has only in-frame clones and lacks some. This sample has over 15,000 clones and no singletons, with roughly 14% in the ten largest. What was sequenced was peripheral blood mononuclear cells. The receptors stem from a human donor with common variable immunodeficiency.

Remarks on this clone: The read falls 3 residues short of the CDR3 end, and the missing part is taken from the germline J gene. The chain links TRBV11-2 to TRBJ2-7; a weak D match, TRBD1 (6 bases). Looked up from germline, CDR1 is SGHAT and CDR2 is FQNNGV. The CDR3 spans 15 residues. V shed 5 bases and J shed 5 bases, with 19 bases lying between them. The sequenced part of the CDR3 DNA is TGTGCCAGCAGCCCTCTGGAGCAGGGGTATGACGAG. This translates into CASSPLEQGYDE. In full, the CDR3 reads CASSPLEQGYDEQYF.

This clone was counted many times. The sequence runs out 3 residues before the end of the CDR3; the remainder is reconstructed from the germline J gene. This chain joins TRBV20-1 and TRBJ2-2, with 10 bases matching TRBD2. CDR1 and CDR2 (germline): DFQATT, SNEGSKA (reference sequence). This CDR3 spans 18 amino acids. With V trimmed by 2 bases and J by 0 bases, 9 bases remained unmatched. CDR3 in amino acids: CSARSPSGGASNTGELFF. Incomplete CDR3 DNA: TGCAGTGCTAGATCCCCTAGCGGGGGCGCCTCGAACACCGGGGAG.

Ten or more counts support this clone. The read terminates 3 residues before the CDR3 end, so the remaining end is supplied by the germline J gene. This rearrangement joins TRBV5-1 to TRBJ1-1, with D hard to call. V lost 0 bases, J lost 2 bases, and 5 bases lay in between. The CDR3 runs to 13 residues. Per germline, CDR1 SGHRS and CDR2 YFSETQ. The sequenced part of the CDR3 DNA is TGCGCCAGCAGCTTGGTTGTAAACACTGAA. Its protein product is CASSLVVNTE. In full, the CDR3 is CASSLVVNTEAFF.

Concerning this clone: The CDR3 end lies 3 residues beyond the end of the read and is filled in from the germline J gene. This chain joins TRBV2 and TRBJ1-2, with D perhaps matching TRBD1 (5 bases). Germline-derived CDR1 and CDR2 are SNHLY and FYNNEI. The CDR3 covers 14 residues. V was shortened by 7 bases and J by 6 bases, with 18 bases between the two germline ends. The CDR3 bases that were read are TGTGCCAGCACCATTCAGGGAACAACAGATGGC. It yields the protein CASTIQGTTDG. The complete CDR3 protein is CASTIQGTTDGYTF.

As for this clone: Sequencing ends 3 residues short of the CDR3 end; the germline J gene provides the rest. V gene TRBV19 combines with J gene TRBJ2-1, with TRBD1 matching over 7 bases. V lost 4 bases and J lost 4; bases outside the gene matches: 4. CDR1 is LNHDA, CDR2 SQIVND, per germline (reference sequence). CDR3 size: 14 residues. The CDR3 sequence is CASSTPQGYNEQFF. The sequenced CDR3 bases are TGTGCCAGTAGTACACCACAGGGGTACAATGAG. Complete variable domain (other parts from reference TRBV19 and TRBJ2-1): DGGITQSPKYLFRKEGQNVTLSCEQNLNHDAMYWYRQDPGQGLRLIYYSQIVNDFQKGDIAEGYSVSREKKESFPLTVTSAQKNPTAFYLCASSTPQGYNEQFFGPGTRLTVL.

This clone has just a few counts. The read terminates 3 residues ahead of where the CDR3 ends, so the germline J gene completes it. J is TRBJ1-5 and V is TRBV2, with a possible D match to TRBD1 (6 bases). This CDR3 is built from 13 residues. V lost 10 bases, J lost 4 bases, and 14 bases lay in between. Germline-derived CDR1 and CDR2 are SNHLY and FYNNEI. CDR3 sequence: CATRTGYNQPQHF. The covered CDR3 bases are TGTGCCACCCGAACAGGGTATAATCAGCCC.

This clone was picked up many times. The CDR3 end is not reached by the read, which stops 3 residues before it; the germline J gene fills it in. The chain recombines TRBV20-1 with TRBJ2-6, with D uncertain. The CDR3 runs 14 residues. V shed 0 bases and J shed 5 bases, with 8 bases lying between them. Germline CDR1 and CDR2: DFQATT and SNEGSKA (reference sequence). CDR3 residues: CSARDGGRANVLTF. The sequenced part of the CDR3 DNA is TGCAGTGCTAGAGATGGTGGCAGGGCCAACGTC.

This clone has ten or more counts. The CDR3 sequence is CASSQYAGAFF. CDR3 DNA, as far as it was read: TGTGCCAGCAGTCAATACGCAGGA. The J gene is TRBJ1-1, the V gene TRBV2; D not resolved. Coverage ceases 3 residues before the CDR3 finishes, and the germline J gene fills in the end. Germline assignment: CDR1 SNHLY and CDR2 FYNNEI. The CDR3 length is 11 residues.

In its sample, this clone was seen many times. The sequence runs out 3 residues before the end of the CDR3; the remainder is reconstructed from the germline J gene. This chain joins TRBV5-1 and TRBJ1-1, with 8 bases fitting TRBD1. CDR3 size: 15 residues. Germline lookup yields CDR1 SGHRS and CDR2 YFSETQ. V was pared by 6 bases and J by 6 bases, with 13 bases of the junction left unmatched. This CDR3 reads CASTAGQTGVAEAFF. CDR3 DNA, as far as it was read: TGCGCCAGCACCGCAGGGCAGACAGGGGTAGCTGAA.

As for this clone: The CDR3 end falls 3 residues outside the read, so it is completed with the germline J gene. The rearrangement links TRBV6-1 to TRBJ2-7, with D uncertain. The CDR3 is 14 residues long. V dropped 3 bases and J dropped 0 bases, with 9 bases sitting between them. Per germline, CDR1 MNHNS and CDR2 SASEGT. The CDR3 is CASSDAASSYEQYF. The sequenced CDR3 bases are TGTGCCAGCAGTGACGCGGCCAGCTCCTACGAG.

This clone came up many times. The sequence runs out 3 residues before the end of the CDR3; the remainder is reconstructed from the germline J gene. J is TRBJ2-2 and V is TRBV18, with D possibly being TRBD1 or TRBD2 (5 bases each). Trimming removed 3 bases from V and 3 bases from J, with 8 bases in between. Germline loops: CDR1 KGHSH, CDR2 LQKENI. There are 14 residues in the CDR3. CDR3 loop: CASSPQGDTGELFF. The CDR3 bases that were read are TGTGCCAGCTCACCCCAGGGAGACACCGGGGAG. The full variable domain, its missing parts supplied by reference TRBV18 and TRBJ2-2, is NAGVMQNPRHLVRRRGQEARLRCSPMKGHSHVYWYRQLPEEGLKFMVYLQKENIIDESGMPKERFSAEFPKEGPSILRIQQVVRGDSAAYFCASSPQGDTGELFFGEGSRLTVL.

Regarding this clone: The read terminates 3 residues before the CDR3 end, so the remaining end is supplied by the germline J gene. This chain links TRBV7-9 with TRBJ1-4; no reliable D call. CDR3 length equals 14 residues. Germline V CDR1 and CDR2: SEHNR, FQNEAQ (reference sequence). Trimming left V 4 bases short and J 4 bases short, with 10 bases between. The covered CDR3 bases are TGTGCCAGCAGCTCTGACGGACTTAATGAAAAA. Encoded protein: CASSSDGLNEK. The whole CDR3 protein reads CASSSDGLNEKLFF.

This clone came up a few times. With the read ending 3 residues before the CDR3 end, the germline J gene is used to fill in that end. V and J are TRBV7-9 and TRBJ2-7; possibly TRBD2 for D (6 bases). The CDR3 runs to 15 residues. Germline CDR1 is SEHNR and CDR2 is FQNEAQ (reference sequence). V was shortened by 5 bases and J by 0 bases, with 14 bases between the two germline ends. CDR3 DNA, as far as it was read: TGTGCCAGCAGCCTGAAGCGGGCACTCTCCTACGAG. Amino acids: CASSLKRALSYE. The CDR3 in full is CASSLKRALSYEQYF.

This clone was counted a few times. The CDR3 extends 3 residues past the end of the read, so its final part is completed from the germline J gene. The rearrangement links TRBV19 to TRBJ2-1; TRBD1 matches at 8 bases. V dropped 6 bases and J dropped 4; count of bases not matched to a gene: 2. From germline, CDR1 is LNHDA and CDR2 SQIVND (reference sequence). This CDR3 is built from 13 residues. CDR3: CASRQGAYNEQFF. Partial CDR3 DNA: TGTGCCAGTAGGCAGGGGGCTTACAATGAG.

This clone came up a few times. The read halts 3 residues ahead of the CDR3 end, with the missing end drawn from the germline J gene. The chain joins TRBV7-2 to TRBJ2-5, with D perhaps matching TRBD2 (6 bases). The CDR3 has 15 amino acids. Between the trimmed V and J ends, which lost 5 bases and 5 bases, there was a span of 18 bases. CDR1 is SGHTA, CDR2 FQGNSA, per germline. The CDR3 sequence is CASSVGYAGRETQYF. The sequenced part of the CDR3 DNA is TGTGCCAGCAGCGTAGGATACGCAGGGAGGGAGACC.

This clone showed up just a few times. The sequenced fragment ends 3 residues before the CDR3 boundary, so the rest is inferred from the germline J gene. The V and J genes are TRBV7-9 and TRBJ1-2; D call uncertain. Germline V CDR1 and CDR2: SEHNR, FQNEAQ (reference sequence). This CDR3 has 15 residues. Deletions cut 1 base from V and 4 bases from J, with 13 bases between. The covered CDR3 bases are TGTGCCAGCAGCTTAGGGGCTGGCGAAGGCTATGGC. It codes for CASSLGAGEGYG. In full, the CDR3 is CASSLGAGEGYGYTF.

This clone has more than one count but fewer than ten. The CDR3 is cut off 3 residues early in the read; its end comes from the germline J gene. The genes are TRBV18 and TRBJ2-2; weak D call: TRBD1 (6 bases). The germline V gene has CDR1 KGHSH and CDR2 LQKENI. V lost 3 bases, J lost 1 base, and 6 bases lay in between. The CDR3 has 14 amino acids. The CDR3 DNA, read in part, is TGTGCCAGCTCACCCAGGGGGAACACCGGGGAG. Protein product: CASSPRGNTGE. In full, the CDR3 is CASSPRGNTGELFF.

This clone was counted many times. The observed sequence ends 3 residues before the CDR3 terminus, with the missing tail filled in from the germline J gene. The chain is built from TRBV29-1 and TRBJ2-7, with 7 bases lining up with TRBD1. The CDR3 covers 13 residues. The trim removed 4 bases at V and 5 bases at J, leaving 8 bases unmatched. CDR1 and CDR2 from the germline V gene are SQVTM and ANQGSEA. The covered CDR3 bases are TGCAGCGTTGTCCCTGGGACAGTCAACGAG. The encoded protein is CSVVPGTVNE. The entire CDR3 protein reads CSVVPGTVNEQYF.

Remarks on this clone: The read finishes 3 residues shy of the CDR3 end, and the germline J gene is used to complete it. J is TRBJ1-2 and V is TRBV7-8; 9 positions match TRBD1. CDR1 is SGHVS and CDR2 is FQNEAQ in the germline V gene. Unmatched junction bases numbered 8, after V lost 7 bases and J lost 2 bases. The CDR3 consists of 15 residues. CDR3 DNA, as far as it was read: TGTGCCAGCAAAGGGACAGGGCGACCAAACTATGGC. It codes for CASKGTGRPNYG. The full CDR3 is CASKGTGRPNYGYTF.

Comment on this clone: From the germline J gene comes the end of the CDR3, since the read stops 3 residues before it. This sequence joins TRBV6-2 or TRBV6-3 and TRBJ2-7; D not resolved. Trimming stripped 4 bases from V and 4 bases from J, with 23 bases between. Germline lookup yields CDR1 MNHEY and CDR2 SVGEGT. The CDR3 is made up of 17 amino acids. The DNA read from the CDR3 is TGTGCCAGCAGTTTTAATTTGGTACAGATTCGTCAATACGAG. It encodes CASSFNLVQIRQYE. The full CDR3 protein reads CASSFNLVQIRQYEQYF.

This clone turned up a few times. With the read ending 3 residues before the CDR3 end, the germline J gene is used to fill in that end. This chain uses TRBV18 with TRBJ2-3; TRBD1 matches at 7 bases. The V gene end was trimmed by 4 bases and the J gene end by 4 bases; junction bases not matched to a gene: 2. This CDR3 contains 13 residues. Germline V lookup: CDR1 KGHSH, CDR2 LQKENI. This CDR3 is CASSRTGADTQYF. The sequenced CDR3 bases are TGTGCCAGCTCACGCACAGGGGCAGATACG.

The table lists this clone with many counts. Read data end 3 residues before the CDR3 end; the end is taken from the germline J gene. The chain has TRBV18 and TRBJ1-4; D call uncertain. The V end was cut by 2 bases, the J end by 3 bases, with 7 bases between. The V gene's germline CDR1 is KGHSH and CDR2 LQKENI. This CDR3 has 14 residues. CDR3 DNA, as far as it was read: TGTGCCAGCTCACCAGCGGCCGCTAATGAAAAA. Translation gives CASSPAAANEK. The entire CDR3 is CASSPAAANEKLFF. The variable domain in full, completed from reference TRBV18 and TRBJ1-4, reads NAGVMQNPRHLVRRRGQEARLRCSPMKGHSHVYWYRQLPEEGLKFMVYLQKENIIDESGMPKERFSAEFPKEGPSILRIQQVVRGDSAAYFCASSPAAANEKLFFGSGTQLSVL.

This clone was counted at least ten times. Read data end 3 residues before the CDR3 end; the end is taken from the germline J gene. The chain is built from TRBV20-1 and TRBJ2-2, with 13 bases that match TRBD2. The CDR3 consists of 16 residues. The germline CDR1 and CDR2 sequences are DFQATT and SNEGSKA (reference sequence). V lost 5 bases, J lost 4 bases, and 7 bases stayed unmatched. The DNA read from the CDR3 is TGCAGTGCTCTCGGACTAGCGGGAGATCGCACCGGGGAG. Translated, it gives CSALGLAGDRTGE. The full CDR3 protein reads CSALGLAGDRTGELFF.

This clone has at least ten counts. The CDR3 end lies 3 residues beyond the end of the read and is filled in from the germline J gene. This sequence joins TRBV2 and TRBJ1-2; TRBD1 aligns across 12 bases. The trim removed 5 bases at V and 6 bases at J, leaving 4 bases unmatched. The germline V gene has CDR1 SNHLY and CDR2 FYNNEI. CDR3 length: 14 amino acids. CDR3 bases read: TGTGCCAGCAGTCTTGGGACAGGGGGCGATGGC. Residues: CASSLGTGGDG. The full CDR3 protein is CASSLGTGGDGYTF.

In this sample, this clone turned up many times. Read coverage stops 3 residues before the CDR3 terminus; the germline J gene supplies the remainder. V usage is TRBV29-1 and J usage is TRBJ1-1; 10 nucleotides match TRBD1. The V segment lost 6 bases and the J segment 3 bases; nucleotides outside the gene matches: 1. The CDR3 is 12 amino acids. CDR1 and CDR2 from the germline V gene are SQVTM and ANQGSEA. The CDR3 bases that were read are TGCAGCGTGACAGGGGGCTACACTGAA. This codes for CSVTGGYTE. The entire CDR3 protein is CSVTGGYTEAFF.

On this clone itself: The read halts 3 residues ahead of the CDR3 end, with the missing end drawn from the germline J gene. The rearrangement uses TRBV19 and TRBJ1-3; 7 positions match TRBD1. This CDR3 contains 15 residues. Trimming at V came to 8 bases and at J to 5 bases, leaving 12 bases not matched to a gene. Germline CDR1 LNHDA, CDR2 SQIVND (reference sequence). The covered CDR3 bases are TGTGCCAGTGATGGGACAGCGACCGAGCGAAACACC. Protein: CASDGTATERNT. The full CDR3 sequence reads CASDGTATERNTIYF. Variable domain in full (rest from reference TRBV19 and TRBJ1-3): DGGITQSPKYLFRKEGQNVTLSCEQNLNHDAMYWYRQDPGQGLRLIYYSQIVNDFQKGDIAEGYSVSREKKESFPLTVTSAQKNPTAFYLCASDGTATERNTIYFGEGSWLTVV.